These 3 T cell receptor beta chains originate from one sample sequenced in a study of tissue T cells after allogeneic stem cell transplantation. Time point: mouse harvest day 7 after allogeneic transplant. Tail vein injection delivered 10^7 T-cell-depleted bone marrow cells and 10^6 splenic CD5+ T cells. The method was immunoSEQ multiplex PCR; TCRdb's version includes in-frame clones alone and lacks a portion of them. Among around 10,000 clones listed, around two fifths were seen once. Sequences were obtained from skin. These receptors originate from a female BALB/c mouse given C57BL/6 T cells with graft-versus-host disease after an allogeneic hematopoietic cell transplant.

This clone was seen a few times. Genes here carry mouse names. Read sequence stops 1 residue before the CDR3 end, and the germline J gene provides the missing end. V usage is TRBV13-3 and J usage is TRBJ2-3; no reliable D call. This CDR3 region has 13 residues. Germline-derived CDR1 and CDR2 are NNHDY and SYVADS. Trimming left V 9 bases short and J 0 bases short, with 11 bases between. CDR3 region: CATQTSSAETLYF. The DNA read from the CDR3 is TGTGCCACCCAGACATCTAGTGCAGAAACGCTGTAT.

Only a few counts were recorded for this clone. Germline and genes: mouse. The sequence runs out 1 residue before the end of the CDR3; the remainder is reconstructed from the germline J gene. V and J are TRBV2 and TRBJ2-7; 8 nucleotides align to TRBD2. The CDR3 spans 14 residues. Germline V gene sequence: CDR1 LGHNA, CDR2 YSYQKL. J gave up 7 bases and V 3 bases, and 8 bases lay outside the gene matches. The sequenced part of the CDR3 DNA is TGTGCCAGCAGCCACGACTGGGGCCTTCGAGAACAGTAC. Protein sequence: CASSHDWGLREQY. The entire CDR3 protein is CASSHDWGLREQYF.

As to this clone: The genes are named according to mouse. The CDR3 is CASSLGTYEQYF. CDR3 bases read: TGTGCCAGCAGTCTGGGGACATATGAACAGTAC. The chain joins TRBV26 to TRBJ2-7; possible D gene TRBD1, 6 bases. The read ends 1 residue early relative to the CDR3; the germline J gene fills the gap. This CDR3 is built from 12 residues. From germline, CDR1 is KGHPV and CDR2 FQNQEV (reference sequence). Trimming left V 2 bases short and J 4 bases short, with 6 bases between.